Listed below are T cell receptor beta chains from one sample, sequenced in a study of Ad26.COV2.S vaccination and SARS-CoV-2 variants. Profiling relied on immunoSEQ multiplex PCR, and the TCRdb table lists in-frame clones only, not all of them. The sample consists of 410,000 or so clones, around nine tenths of them appearing once. Sequences were derived from peripheral blood, sampled in a trial of Ad26.COV2.S vaccine versus placebo. The receptors were sampled from a person between 18 and 59 years old who received the Ad26.COV2.S COVID-19 vaccine or a placebo. CDR3s include the opening cysteine and the closing phenylalanine or tryptophan. A D gene is named only where the DNA matches it firmly.

v_gene: TRBV2; d_gene: TRBD2; j_gene: TRBJ2-2; CDR3aa: CASSVAGGVTGELFF
v_gene: TRBV7-9; d_gene: TRBD1; j_gene: TRBJ2-1; CDR3aa: CASSRGQVPNEQFF
v_gene: TRBV7-9; d_gene: TRBD2; j_gene: TRBJ2-5; CDR3aa: CASSPTLGLAGGETQYF
v_gene: TRBV6-4; d_gene: TRBD1; j_gene: TRBJ1-2; CDR3aa: CASSGRQGIANYGYTF
v_gene: TRBV7-6; d_gene: NA; j_gene: TRBJ1-1; CDR3aa: CASSLVLNTEAFF
v_gene: TRBV6-5; d_gene: TRBD1; j_gene: TRBJ1-4; CDR3aa: CASRSGQGQGKLFF
v_gene: TRBV6-2/TRBV6-3; d_gene: NA; j_gene: TRBJ2-1; CDR3aa: CASSTDPVRSEQFF
v_gene: TRBV7-9; d_gene: NA; j_gene: TRBJ2-7; CDR3aa: CASSPLAGEQYF
v_gene: TRBV4-2; d_gene: NA; j_gene: TRBJ2-7; CDR3aa: CASSAQSGRGYEQYF
v_gene: TRBV29-1; d_gene: NA; j_gene: TRBJ2-3; CDR3aa: CSVVSSGDTQYF
v_gene: TRBV4-1; d_gene: TRBD2; j_gene: TRBJ2-7; CDR3aa: CASSQEWREGYEQYF
v_gene: TRBV5-4; d_gene: NA; j_gene: TRBJ2-2; CDR3aa: CASSYRLQARNTGELFF
v_gene: TRBV6-2/TRBV6-3; d_gene: TRBD2; j_gene: TRBJ2-3; CDR3aa: CASSYRAGDTDTQYF
v_gene: TRBV7-2; d_gene: TRBD2; j_gene: TRBJ2-2; CDR3aa: CASGTGGRTGELFF
v_gene: TRBV19; d_gene: TRBD2; j_gene: TRBJ2-1; CDR3aa: CASSIEASGLLEQFF
v_gene: TRBV30; d_gene: NA; j_gene: TRBJ1-2; CDR3aa: CAWSHGAGGYTF
v_gene: TRBV18; d_gene: NA; j_gene: TRBJ1-5; CDR3aa: CASSPALNQPQHF
v_gene: TRBV4-3; d_gene: NA; j_gene: TRBJ1-3; CDR3aa: CASSQDEYKSSGNTIYF
v_gene: TRBV7-2; d_gene: NA; j_gene: TRBJ1-6; CDR3aa: CASSFFGRTINSPLHF
v_gene: TRBV5-6; d_gene: TRBD2; j_gene: TRBJ2-7; CDR3aa: CASSLTGLAVYEQYF
v_gene: TRBV5-4; d_gene: NA; j_gene: TRBJ2-1; CDR3aa: CASSLASVSRMEQFF
v_gene: TRBV10-3; d_gene: NA; j_gene: TRBJ1-1; CDR3aa: CAISESKGTTTEAFF
v_gene: TRBV7-9; d_gene: NA; j_gene: TRBJ2-7; CDR3aa: CASSFGRPEIYEQYF
v_gene: TRBV5-1; d_gene: TRBD1; j_gene: TRBJ2-7; CDR3aa: CASSLEASGGSYEQYF
v_gene: TRBV9; d_gene: NA; j_gene: TRBJ2-5; CDR3aa: CASSVGLGWETQYF
v_gene: TRBV28; d_gene: TRBD2; j_gene: TRBJ2-3; CDR3aa: CASSPLAVTDTQYF
v_gene: TRBV5-5; d_gene: TRBD2; j_gene: TRBJ2-2; CDR3aa: CASSLVVAGGITGELFF
v_gene: TRBV7-8; d_gene: NA; j_gene: TRBJ2-3; CDR3aa: CASSTGQGVLAANTDTQYF
v_gene: TRBV18; d_gene: TRBD2; j_gene: TRBJ2-1; CDR3aa: CASSPPTSGRFYNEQFF
v_gene: TRBV18; d_gene: NA; j_gene: TRBJ1-2; CDR3aa: CASSPPSERGYTF
v_gene: TRBV4-3; d_gene: TRBD1; j_gene: TRBJ1-4; CDR3aa: CASSPHWGGTANEKLFF
v_gene: TRBV24-1; d_gene: NA; j_gene: TRBJ1-1; CDR3aa: CATSDLRGGAFF
v_gene: TRBV27; d_gene: NA; j_gene: TRBJ2-7; CDR3aa: CASSLSGLGSYEQYF
v_gene: TRBV30; d_gene: NA; j_gene: TRBJ2-1; CDR3aa: CACSGTYNEQFF
v_gene: TRBV6-5; d_gene: NA; j_gene: TRBJ1-5; CDR3aa: CASSPNYSNQPQHF
v_gene: TRBV12-3/TRBV12-4; d_gene: NA; j_gene: TRBJ2-2; CDR3aa: CASSPYDTGELFF
v_gene: TRBV6-2/TRBV6-3; d_gene: TRBD1; j_gene: TRBJ1-1; CDR3aa: CASSRTPGGTEAFF
v_gene: TRBV7-9; d_gene: NA; j_gene: TRBJ2-1; CDR3aa: CASSAPGDGNEQFF
v_gene: TRBV28; d_gene: TRBD2; j_gene: TRBJ2-3; CDR3aa: CASSFSGRSTDTQYF
v_gene: TRBV7-9; d_gene: TRBD2; j_gene: TRBJ2-6; CDR3aa: CASRHPGLAGAQGANVLTF
v_gene: TRBV24-1; d_gene: NA; j_gene: TRBJ2-3; CDR3aa: CATSDQNGATDTQYF
v_gene: TRBV5-1; d_gene: NA; j_gene: TRBJ2-1; CDR3aa: CASSPGLTLYNEQFF
v_gene: TRBV7-2; d_gene: NA; j_gene: TRBJ2-5; CDR3aa: CASSLSGTQETQYF
v_gene: TRBV18; d_gene: TRBD1; j_gene: TRBJ2-7; CDR3aa: CASSLTGGAWNEQYF
v_gene: TRBV19; d_gene: TRBD2; j_gene: TRBJ2-7; CDR3aa: CASSMRLAGGPRSYEQYF
v_gene: TRBV7-9; d_gene: NA; j_gene: TRBJ2-7; CDR3aa: CASSFDRAGEQYF
v_gene: TRBV14; d_gene: NA; j_gene: TRBJ2-2; CDR3aa: CASSQDASLPTGELFF
v_gene: TRBV7-2; d_gene: TRBD1; j_gene: TRBJ2-7; CDR3aa: CASSSRRTGFYEQYF
v_gene: TRBV19; d_gene: NA; j_gene: TRBJ2-7; CDR3aa: CASGSLSANKDEQYF
v_gene: TRBV5-1; d_gene: NA; j_gene: TRBJ2-3; CDR3aa: CASSLVGLGTDTQYF
v_gene: TRBV6-5; d_gene: TRBD1; j_gene: TRBJ2-7; CDR3aa: CASSQDRGGSYEQYF
v_gene: TRBV30; d_gene: NA; j_gene: TRBJ1-3; CDR3aa: CAWSLTGSGNTIYF
v_gene: TRBV19; d_gene: TRBD2; j_gene: TRBJ2-1; CDR3aa: CASSPRTSYNEQFF
v_gene: TRBV27; d_gene: NA; j_gene: TRBJ2-1; CDR3aa: CASSFSGGYEQFF